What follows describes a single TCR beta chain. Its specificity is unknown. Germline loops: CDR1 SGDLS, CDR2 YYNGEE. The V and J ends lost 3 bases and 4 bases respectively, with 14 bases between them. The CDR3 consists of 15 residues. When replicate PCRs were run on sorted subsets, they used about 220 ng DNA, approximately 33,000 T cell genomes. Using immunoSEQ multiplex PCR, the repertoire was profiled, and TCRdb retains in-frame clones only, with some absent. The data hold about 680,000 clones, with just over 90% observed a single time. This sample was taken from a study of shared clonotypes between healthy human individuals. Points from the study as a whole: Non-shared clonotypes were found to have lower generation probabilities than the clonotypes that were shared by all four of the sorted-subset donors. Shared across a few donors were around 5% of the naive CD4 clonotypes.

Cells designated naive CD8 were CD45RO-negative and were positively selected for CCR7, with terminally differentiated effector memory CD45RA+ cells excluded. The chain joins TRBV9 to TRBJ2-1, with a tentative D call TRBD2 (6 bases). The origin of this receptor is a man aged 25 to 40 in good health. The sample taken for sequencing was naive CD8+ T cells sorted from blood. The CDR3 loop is CASSASGLVYNEQFF. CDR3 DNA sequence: TGTGCCAGCAGCGCTTCGGGACTTGTGTACAATGAGCAGTTCTTC.